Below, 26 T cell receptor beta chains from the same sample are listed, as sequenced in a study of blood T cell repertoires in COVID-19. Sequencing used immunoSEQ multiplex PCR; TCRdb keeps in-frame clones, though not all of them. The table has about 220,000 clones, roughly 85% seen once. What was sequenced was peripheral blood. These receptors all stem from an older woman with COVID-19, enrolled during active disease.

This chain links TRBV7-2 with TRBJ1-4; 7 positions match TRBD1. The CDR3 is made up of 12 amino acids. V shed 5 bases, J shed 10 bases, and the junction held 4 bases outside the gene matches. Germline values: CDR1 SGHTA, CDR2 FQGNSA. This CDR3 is CASSLGGVKLFF. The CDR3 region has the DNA TGTGCCAGCAGCCTAGGGGGCGTAAAACTGTTTTTT.

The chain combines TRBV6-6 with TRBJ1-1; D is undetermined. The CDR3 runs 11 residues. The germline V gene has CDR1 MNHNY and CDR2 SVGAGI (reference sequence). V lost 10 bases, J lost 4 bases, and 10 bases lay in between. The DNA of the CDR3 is TGTGCCACCGCGGCTGGCACTGAAGCTTTCTTT. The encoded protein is CATAAGTEAFF.

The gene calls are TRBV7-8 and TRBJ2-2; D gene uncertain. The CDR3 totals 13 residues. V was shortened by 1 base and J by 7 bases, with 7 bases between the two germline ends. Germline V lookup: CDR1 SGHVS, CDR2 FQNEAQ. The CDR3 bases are TGTGCCAGCAGCTTAGAGAGGCTCGGGGAGCTGTTTTTT. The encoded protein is CASSLERLGELFF.

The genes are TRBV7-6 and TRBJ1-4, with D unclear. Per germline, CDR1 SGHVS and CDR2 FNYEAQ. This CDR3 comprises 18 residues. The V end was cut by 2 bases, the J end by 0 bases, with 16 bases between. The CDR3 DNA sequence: TGTGCCAGCAGCTTAAGGACCCCTCCGGGAGCAACTAATGAAAAACTGTTTTTT. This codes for CASSLRTPPGATNEKLFF.

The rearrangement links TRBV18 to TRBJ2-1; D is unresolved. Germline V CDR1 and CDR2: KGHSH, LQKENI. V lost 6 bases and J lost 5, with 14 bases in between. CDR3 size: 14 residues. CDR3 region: CASSDSVGDNEQFF. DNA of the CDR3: TGTGCCAGCTCCGACTCTGTCGGAGACAATGAGCAGTTCTTC.

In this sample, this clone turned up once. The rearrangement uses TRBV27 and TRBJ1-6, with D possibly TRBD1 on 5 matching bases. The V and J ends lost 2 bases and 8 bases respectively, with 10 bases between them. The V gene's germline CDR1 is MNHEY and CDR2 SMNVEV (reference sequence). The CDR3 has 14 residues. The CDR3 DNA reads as TGTGCCAGCAGTTTAAAGGGGCCCGATTCACCCCTCCACTTT. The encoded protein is CASSLKGPDSPLHF.

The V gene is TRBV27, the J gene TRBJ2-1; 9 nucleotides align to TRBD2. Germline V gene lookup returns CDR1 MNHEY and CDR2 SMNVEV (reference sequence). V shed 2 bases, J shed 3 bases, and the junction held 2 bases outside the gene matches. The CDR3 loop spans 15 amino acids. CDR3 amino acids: CASSLAGGYYNEQFF. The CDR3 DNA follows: TGTGCCAGCAGTTTAGCGGGAGGGTACTACAATGAGCAGTTCTTC.

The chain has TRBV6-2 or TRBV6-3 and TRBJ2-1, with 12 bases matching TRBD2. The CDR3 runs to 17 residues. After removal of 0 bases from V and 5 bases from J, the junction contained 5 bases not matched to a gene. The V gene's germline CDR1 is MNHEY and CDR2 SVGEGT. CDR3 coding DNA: TGTGCCAGCAGTTACTCAAATGGACTAGCGGGGAACAATGAGCAGTTCTTC. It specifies CASSYSNGLAGNNEQFF.

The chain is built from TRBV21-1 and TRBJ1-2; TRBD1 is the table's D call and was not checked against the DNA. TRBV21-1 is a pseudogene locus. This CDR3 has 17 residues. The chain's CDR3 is CASSSPRAGRENYGYTF. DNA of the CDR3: TGTGCCAGCAGCTCCCCCCGGGCCGGCAGGGAAAACTATGGCTACACCTTC.

CDR3 in DNA: TGTGCCAGCAGCTTAGATCGGTTTTCCAACGAGCAGTACTTC. Residues: CASSLDRFSNEQYF. The rearrangement uses TRBV7-6 and TRBJ2-7; D not resolved. Germline V gene data show CDR1 as SGHVS and CDR2 as FNYEAQ. There are 14 residues in the CDR3. V gave up 1 base and J gave up 5 bases, with 12 bases separating them.

The chain's CDR3 is CASSEFRASSYNEQFF. The CDR3 DNA follows: TGTGCCAGCAGTGAATTCAGGGCAAGCTCCTACAATGAGCAGTTCTTC. The chain has TRBV27 and TRBJ2-1; a weak D match, TRBD1 (5 bases). V was pared by 5 bases and J by 0 bases, with 14 bases between. The CDR3 sequence is 16 residues long. The V gene's germline CDR1 is MNHEY and CDR2 SMNVEV (reference sequence).

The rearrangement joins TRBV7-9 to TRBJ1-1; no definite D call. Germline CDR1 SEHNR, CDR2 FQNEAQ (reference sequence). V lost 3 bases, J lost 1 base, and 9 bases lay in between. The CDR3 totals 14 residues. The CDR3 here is CASSLWLRNTEAFF. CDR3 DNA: TGTGCCAGCAGCTTGTGGTTGAGGAACACTGAAGCTTTCTTT.

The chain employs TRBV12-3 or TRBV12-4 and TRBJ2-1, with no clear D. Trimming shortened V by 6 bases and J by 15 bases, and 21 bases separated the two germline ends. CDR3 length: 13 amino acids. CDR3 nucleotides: TGTGCCAGCAGGGAAGACGGGTGGCCGGTCCCGTTCTTC. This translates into CASREDGWPVPFF.

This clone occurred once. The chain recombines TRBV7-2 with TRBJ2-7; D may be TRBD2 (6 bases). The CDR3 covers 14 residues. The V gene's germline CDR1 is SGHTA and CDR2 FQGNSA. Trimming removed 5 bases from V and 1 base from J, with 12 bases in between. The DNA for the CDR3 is TGTGCCAGCAGCCGGGGTAGCGGTTCCTACGAGCAGTACTTC. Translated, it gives CASSRGSGSYEQYF.

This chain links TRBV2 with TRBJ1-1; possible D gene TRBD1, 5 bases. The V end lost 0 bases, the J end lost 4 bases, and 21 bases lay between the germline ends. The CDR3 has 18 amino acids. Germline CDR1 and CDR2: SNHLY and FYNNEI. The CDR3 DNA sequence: TGTGCCAGCAGTGAAGCGATTCCTGTCCCCGGCGGGGGCACTGAAGCTTTCTTT. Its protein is CASSEAIPVPGGGTEAFF. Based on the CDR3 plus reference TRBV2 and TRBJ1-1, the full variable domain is EPEVTQTPSHQVTQMGQEVILRCVPISNHLYFYWYRQILGQKVEFLVSFYNNEISEKSEIFDDQFSVERPDGSNFTLKIRSTKLEDSAMYFCASSEAIPVPGGGTEAFFGQGTRLTVV.

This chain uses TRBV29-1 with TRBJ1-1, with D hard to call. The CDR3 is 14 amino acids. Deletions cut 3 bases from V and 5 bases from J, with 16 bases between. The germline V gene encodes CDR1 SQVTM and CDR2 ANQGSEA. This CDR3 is CSVDERGLGTEAFF. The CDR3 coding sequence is TGCAGCGTTGACGAAAGAGGGCTGGGTACTGAAGCTTTCTTT. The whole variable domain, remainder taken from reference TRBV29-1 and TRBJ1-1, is SAVISQKPSRDICQRGTSLTIQCQVDSQVTMMFWYRQQPGQSLTLIATANQGSEATYESGFVIDKFPISRPNLTFSTLTVSNMSPEDSSIYLCSVDERGLGTEAFFGQGTRLTVV.

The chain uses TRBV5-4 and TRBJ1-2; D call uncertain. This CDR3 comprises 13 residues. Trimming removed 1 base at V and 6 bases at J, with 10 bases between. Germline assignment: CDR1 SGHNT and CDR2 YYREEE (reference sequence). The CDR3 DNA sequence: TGTGCCAGCAGCTTGACTCTGGGCCATGGCTACACCTTC. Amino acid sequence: CASSLTLGHGYTF.

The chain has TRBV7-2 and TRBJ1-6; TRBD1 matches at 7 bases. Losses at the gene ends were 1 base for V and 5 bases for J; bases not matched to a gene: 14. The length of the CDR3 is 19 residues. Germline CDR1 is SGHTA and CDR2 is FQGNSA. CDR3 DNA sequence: TGTGCCAGCAGCTTAGTGGGTATTACCGGGGACAGTAATAATTCACCCCTCCACTTT. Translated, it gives CASSLVGITGDSNNSPLHF.

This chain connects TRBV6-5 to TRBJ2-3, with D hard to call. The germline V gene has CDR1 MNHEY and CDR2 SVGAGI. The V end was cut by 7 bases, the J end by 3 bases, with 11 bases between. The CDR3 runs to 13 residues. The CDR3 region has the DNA TGTGCCAGCATGTCTCCCGGTACAGATACGCAGTATTTT. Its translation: CASMSPGTDTQYF.

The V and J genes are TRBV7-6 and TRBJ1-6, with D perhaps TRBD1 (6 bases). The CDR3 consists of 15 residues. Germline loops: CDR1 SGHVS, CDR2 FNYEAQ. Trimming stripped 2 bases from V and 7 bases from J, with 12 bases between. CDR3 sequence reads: CASSLRQGLNSPLHF. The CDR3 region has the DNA TGTGCCAGCAGCTTACGGCAGGGGTTGAATTCACCCCTCCACTTT.

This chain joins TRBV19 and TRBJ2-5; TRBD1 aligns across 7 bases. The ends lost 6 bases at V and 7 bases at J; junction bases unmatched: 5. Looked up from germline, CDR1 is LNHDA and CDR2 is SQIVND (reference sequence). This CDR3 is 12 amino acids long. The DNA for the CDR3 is TGTGCCAGTAGGAACACAGGGGTGACCCAGTACTTC. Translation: CASRNTGVTQYF.

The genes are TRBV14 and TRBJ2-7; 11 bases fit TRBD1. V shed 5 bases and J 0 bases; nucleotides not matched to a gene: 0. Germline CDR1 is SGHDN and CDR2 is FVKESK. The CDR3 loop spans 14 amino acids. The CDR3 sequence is CASSGTGGSYEQYF. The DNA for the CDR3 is TGTGCCAGCAGCGGGACAGGGGGCTCCTACGAGCAGTACTTC.

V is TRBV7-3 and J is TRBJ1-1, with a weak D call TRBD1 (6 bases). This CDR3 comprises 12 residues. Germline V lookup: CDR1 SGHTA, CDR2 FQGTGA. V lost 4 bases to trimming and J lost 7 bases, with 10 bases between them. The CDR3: CASSSGEGEAFF. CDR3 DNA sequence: TGTGCCAGCAGCTCAGGGGAGGGTGAAGCTTTCTTT.

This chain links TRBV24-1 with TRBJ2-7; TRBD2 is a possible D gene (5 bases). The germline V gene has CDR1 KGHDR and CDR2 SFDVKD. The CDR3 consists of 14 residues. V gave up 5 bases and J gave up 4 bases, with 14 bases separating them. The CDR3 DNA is TGTGCCACCAGTGCATTCGAGGGCACGTACGAGCAGTACTTC. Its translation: CATSAFEGTYEQYF.

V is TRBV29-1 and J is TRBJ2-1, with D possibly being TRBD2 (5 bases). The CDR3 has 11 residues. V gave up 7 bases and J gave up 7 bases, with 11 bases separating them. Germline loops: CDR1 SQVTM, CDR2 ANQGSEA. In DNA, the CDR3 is TGCAGCGCCCTGACGGGGAATGAGCAGTTCTTC. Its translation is CSALTGNEQFF.

CDR3 region: CAIGKTGFYGYTF. The CDR3 bases are TGTGCCATCGGGAAGACAGGCTTCTATGGCTACACCTTC. The chain joins TRBV10-3 to TRBJ1-2; perhaps TRBD1 as D (6 bases). CDR1 ENHRY and CDR2 SYGVKD come from the germline V gene. The CDR3 loop spans 13 amino acids. V shed 8 bases and J shed 4 bases, with 14 bases lying between them.